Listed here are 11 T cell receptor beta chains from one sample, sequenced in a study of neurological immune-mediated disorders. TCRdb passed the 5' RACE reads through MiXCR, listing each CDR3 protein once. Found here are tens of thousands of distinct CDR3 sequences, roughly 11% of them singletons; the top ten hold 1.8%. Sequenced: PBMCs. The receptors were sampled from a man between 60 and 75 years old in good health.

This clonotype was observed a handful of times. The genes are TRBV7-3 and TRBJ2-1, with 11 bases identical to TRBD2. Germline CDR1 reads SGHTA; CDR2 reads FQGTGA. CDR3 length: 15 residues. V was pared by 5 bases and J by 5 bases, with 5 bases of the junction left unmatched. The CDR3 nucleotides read TGTGCCAGCAGCCTTACTAGCGGGGGCAACAATGAGCAGTTCTTC. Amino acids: CASSLTSGGNNEQFF.

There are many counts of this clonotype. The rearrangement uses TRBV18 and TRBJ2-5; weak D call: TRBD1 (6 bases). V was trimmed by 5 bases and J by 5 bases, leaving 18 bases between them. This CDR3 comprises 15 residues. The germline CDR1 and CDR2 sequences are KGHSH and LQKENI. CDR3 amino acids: CASSIETGWRETQYF. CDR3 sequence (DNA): TGTGCCAGCTCAATCGAGACAGGTTGGAGGGAGACCCAGTACTTC.

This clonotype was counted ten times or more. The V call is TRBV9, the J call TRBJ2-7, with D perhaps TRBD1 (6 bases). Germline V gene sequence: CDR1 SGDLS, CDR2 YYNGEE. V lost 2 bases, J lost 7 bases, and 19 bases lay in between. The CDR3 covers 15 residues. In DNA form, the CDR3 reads TGTGCCAGCAGCGTGACGACCCAGGGGCTTGGGGAGCAGTACTTC. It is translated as CASSVTTQGLGEQYF.

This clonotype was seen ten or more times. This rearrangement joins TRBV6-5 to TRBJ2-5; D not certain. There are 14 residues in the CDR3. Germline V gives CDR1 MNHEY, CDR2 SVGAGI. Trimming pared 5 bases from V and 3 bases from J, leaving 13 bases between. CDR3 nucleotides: TGTGCCAGCAGTCCCCGCCCCCGAAAAGAGACCCAGTACTTC. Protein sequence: CASSPRPRKETQYF.

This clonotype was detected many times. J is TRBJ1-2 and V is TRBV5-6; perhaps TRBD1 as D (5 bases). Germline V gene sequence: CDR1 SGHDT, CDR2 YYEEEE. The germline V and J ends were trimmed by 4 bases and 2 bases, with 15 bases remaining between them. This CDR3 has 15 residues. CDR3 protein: CASSRAGGGNYGYTF. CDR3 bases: TGTGCCAGCAGCCGCGCGGGGGGGGGGAACTATGGCTACACCTTC.

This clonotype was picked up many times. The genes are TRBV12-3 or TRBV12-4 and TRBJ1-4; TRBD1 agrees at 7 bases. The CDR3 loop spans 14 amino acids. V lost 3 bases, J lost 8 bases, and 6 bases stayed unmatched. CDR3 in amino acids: CASSLTGREEKLFF. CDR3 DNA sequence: TGTGCCAGCAGTTTGACAGGGCGGGAGGAAAAACTGTTTTTT.

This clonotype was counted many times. The chain's CDR3 is CASSQGWYEQYF. CDR3 in DNA: TGCGCCAGCAGCCAAGGATGGTACGAGCAGTACTTC. The chain joins TRBV4-3 to TRBJ2-7, with D unresolved. This CDR3 spans 12 amino acids. Germline CDR1 and CDR2: LGHNA and YSLEER. V was trimmed by 1 base and J by 4 bases, leaving 5 bases between them.

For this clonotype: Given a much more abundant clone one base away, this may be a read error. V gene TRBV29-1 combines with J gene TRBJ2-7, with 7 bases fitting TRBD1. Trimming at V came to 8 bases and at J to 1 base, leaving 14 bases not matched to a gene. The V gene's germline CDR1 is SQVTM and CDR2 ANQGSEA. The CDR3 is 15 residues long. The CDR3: CSYTNRQGQSYEQYF. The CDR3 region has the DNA TGCAGCTATACTAATCGACAGGGCCAGTCCTACGAGCAGTACTTC.

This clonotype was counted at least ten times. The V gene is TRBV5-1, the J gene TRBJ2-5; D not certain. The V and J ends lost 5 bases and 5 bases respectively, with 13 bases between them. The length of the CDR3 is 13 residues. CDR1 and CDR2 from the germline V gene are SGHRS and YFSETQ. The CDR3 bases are TGCGCCAGCAGTTCTGGTGTAAGCGAGACCCAGTACTTC. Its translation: CASSSGVSETQYF.

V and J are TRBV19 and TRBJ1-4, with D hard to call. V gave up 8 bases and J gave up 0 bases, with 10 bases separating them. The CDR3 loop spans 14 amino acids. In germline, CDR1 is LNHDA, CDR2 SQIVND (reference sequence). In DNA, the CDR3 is TGTGCCAGTCAACCCTCTGCAACTAATGAAAAACTGTTTTTT. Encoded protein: CASQPSATNEKLFF.

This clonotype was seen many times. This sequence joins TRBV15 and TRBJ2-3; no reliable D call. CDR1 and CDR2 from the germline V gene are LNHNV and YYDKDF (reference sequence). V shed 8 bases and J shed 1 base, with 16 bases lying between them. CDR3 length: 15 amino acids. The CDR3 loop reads CATRNQPFRTDTQYF. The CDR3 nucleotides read TGTGCCACCCGAAACCAGCCTTTTCGCACAGATACGCAGTATTTT. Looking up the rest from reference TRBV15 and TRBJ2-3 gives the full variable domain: DAMVIQNPRYQVTQFGKPVTLSCSQTLNHNVMYWYQQKSSQAPKLLFHYYDKDFNNEADTPDNFQSRRPNTSFCFLDIRSPGLGDTAMYLCATRNQPFRTDTQYFGPGTRLTVL.